Shown below are 9 T cell receptor beta chains from a single sample sequenced in a study of patients and donors after allogeneic stem cell transplantation. TCRdb analysed the RT-PCR reads with MiXCR anew, one entry per CDR3 protein. The repertoire holds about a million distinct CDR3 sequences, with more than 15% as singletons. Sequenced: blood, either unsorted or a sorted T cell fraction (not recorded which). The source is a human donor who was either an allogeneic HSCT recipient or a stem cell or donor lymphocyte infusion donor (not recorded which). It is not recorded whose cells these are; they may come from a transplant donor.

The chain carries TRBV4-2 and TRBJ1-6; D gene ambiguous. Germline V gives CDR1 LGHNA, CDR2 YNFKEQ. This CDR3 is 17 amino acids long. Trimming removed 1 base at V and 5 bases at J, with 15 bases between. This CDR3 reads CASSQGAGNFHNSPLHF. In DNA, the CDR3 is TGTGCCAGCAGCCAAGGGGCGGGGAACTTCCATAATTCACCCCTCCACTTT.

The table lists this clonotype with a few counts. The chain is built from TRBV6-1 and TRBJ2-7; 7 bases agree with TRBD2. The CDR3 is 14 residues long. V lost 6 bases to trimming and J lost 4 bases; unmatched junction nucleotides: 9. CDR1 MNHNS and CDR2 SASEGT come from the germline V gene. CDR3 residues: CASRNMGGVYEQYF. The DNA for the CDR3 is TGTGCCAGCAGGAATATGGGGGGGGTGTACGAGCAGTACTTC.

This clonotype was observed many times. The V and J genes are TRBV12-3 or TRBV12-4 and TRBJ2-7; 10 nucleotides agree with TRBD1. This CDR3 is 15 amino acids long. Unmatched junction bases numbered 9, after V lost 3 bases and J lost 7 bases. The DNA of the CDR3 is TGTGCCAGCAGTTTCAACCGGGACAGGGGCAGGGAGCAGTACTTC. This encodes CASSFNRDRGREQYF.

V is TRBV18 and J is TRBJ2-1, with 9 bases fitting TRBD2. V lost 5 bases and J lost 11; bases outside the gene matches: 1. Germline-derived CDR1 and CDR2 are KGHSH and LQKENI. This CDR3 comprises 11 residues. The CDR3: CASSAGGQQFF. The CDR3 region has the DNA TGTGCCAGCTCAGCGGGGGGGCAGCAGTTCTTC.

The chain uses TRBV12-3 or TRBV12-4 and TRBJ1-5; 7 positions agree with TRBD1. Trimming cost V 5 bases and J 0 bases; bases outside gene matches: 13. This CDR3 is 18 amino acids long. The CDR3 sequence: CASSPSPGDRDSNQPQHF. DNA of the CDR3: TGTGCCAGCAGTCCCTCCCCCGGCGACAGGGATAGCAATCAGCCCCAGCATTTT.

This clonotype occurred a few times. V usage is TRBV20-1 and J usage is TRBJ1-2; maybe TRBD1 (5 bases). This CDR3 contains 14 residues. Germline V CDR1 and CDR2: DFQATT, SNEGSKA (reference sequence). The V end was cut by 7 bases, the J end by 0 bases, with 15 bases between. The chain's CDR3 is CSDWRGGANYGYTF. For the CDR3, the DNA is TGCAGTGATTGGCGCGGGGGAGCTAACTATGGCTACACCTTC.

This clonotype has a handful of counts. This chain connects TRBV6-2 or TRBV6-3 to TRBJ1-1; D is uncertain. The germline V and J ends were trimmed by 4 bases and 10 bases, with 28 bases remaining between them. Germline CDR1 reads MNHEY; CDR2 reads SVGEGT. The CDR3 sequence is 17 residues long. The CDR3 coding sequence is TGTGCCAGCAGTTTACTTTCGATGGCCGCGGGCGGATTGGGAGCTTTCTTT. It codes for CASSLLSMAAGGLGAFF.

This chain links TRBV7-9 with TRBJ2-1; D remains ambiguous. Germline CDR1 SEHNR, CDR2 FQNEAQ (reference sequence). V dropped 1 base and J dropped 0 bases, with 7 bases sitting between them. This CDR3 is 15 amino acids long. The CDR3 sequence is CASSLGYGSYNEQFF. For the CDR3, the DNA is TGTGCCAGCAGCTTAGGGTACGGCTCCTACAATGAGCAGTTCTTC.

V and J are TRBV5-1 and TRBJ2-1, with a possible D match to TRBD2 (7 bases). Germline V gene lookup returns CDR1 SGHRS and CDR2 YFSETQ. This CDR3 is built from 15 residues. V lost 5 bases to trimming and J lost 1 base, with 13 bases between them. The CDR3 DNA is TGCGCCAGCAGTCGGGGGAGGGGGTCCTACAATGAGCAGTTCTTC. Translated, it gives CASSRGRGSYNEQFF. Supplemented by reference TRBV5-1 and TRBJ2-1, the full variable domain reads KAGVTQTPRYLIKTRGQQVTLSCSPISGHRSVSWYQQTPGQGLQFLFEYFSETQRNKGNFPGRFSGRQFSNSRSEMNVSTLELGDSALYLCASSRGRGSYNEQFFGPGTRLTVL.